The entry below gives a single T cell receptor (beta chain) sequence along with its context. It may be a read error: a sequence one base away is much more abundant. This sample was included in a study of kidney transplant recipient with SARS-CoV-2 infection. The ends were cut back, 5 bases at V and 4 bases at J, with 23 bases in the middle. This CDR3 is built from 17 residues. Germline CDR1 is SGHAT and CDR2 is FQNNGV. TCRdb recomputed calls from the reads with MiXCR, one row per CDR3 protein. The sample holds roughly 230,000 distinct CDR3 sequences; more than 25% are singletons and the top ten take more than 6.5%.

This chain links TRBV11-2 with TRBJ1-2; no definite D call. This TCR derives from a male patient aged 25 to 39 who had COVID-19 and was a kidney transplant recipient. Some T cells may be the graft donor's. The input for sequencing was a blood sample, taken at baseline and on roughly day 110 from a kidney transplant recipient. CDR3 region: CASSGDQTSRKIYGYTF. CDR3 coding DNA: TGTGCCAGCAGCGGAGATCAAACAAGCAGAAAGATCTATGGCTACACCTTC.